Following are 2 T cell receptor beta chains from one sample sequenced in a study of cytomegalovirus exposure and HLA in healthy donors. PCR amplification relied on 60 Vbeta primers (plus 13 Jbeta primers). TCRdb's table, derived via immunoSEQ multiplex PCR, lists solely in-frame clones and lacks some. This sample has more than 95,000 clones, with nearly 80% found just once. Sequencing was done on a sample of PBMCs. The receptors derive from a woman aged 40 to 50 in good health and CMV-seronegative.

The J gene is TRBJ1-3, the V gene TRBV6-5; no clear D. V was clipped by 0 bases and J by 4 bases, with 13 bases between them. The CDR3 has 16 residues. Germline CDR1 reads MNHEY; CDR2 reads SVGAGI. CDR3 loop: CASSYSMPGRGNTIYF. CDR3 DNA: TGTGCCAGCAGTTACTCCATGCCAGGTCGAGGAAACACCATATATTTT.

V and J are TRBV5-1 and TRBJ2-3; 9 bases are a match to TRBD2. The J call is uncertain, as TRBJ2-5 better fits the DNA end. This CDR3 is 16 amino acids long. Germline V gene lookup returns CDR1 SGHRS and CDR2 YFSETQ. The DNA of the CDR3 is TGCGCCAGCAGCTTGGATCTAGCGGGATCCCGAGAGACCCAGTACTTC. Protein product: CASSLDLAGSRETQYF.